This TCR beta chain was documented in a study of OX40 agonist ivuxolimab in advanced cancers. In the study overall: Patients' therapy was ivuxolimab, an antibody that acts as an agonist of OX40 (CD134). Every 2 weeks, ivuxolimab was infused into the patients intravenously at between 0.01 and 10 mg/kg.

Method: immunoSEQ multiplex PCR; TCRdb's copy keeps in-frame clones and lacks some. The data show tens of thousands of clones, approximately 91% seen once. V was shortened by 8 bases and J by 6 bases, with 16 bases between the two germline ends. Germline CDR1 and CDR2: MNHEY and SVGAGI. This CDR3 spans 13 amino acids. The material was CD4+ or CD8+ T cells sorted from blood, obtained in a trial of the OX40 agonist ivuxolimab. The genes are TRBV6-5 and TRBJ1-2; D unresolved. The receptor's source is an adult with an advanced solid tumor such as melanoma, head and neck, liver or kidney cancer. The CDR3 sequence: CASRNLNWDGYTF. The CDR3 DNA is TGTGCCAGCCGAAACCTCAACTGGGATGGCTACACCTTC.